This is a list of T cell receptor beta chains from one sample in a study of cytomegalovirus exposure and HLA in healthy donors. Assay: immunoSEQ multiplex PCR; the TCRdb copy retains only in-frame clones and omits some. The data show roughly 100,000 clones, with roughly four fifths seen just once and roughly 3.5% held by the top ten. The sample was PBMCs. The receptor source for this set is a man younger than 40 in good health and CMV-seropositive. Each CDR3 is given with its conserved first and last residue. Fields, in order: clone size, J gene, D gene, V gene, CDR3 protein, CDR3 DNA. The D gene is left open where the match is weak. Clone size is shown for a subset of rows, as once, few, many or a class of expanded clone.

clone size: .
J gene: TRBJ2-2
D gene: .
V gene: TRBV5-1
CDR3 protein: CASSFSGILTGELFF
CDR3 DNA: TGCGCCAGCAGCTTTTCGGGGATATTAACCGGGGAGCTGTTTTTT

clone size: .
J gene: TRBJ1-1
D gene: TRBD1
V gene: TRBV6-4
CDR3 protein: CASSLRTGANTEAFF
CDR3 DNA: TGTGCCAGCAGCTTGCGGACAGGCGCGAACACTGAAGCTTTCTTT

clone size: .
J gene: TRBJ2-7
D gene: TRBD2
V gene: TRBV2
CDR3 protein: CASSLAGGEQYF
CDR3 DNA: TGTGCCAGCAGTTTAGCGGGCGGCGAGCAGTACTTC

clone size: few
J gene: TRBJ1-1
D gene: .
V gene: TRBV29-1
CDR3 protein: CSVVPHDTEAFF
CDR3 DNA: TGCAGCGTTGTCCCACACGACACTGAAGCTTTCTTT

clone size: .
J gene: TRBJ1-2
D gene: .
V gene: TRBV2
CDR3 protein: CASSEGRNYGYTF
CDR3 DNA: TGTGCCAGCAGTGAAGGGCGGAACTATGGCTACACCTTC

clone size: .
J gene: TRBJ1-5
D gene: .
V gene: TRBV7-2
CDR3 protein: CASSLVSGNQPQHF
CDR3 DNA: TGTGCCAGCAGCTTAGTTTCGGGCAATCAGCCCCAGCATTTT

clone size: .
J gene: TRBJ1-3
D gene: .
V gene: TRBV2
CDR3 protein: CASSGQSSGNTIYF
CDR3 DNA: TGTGCCAGCAGTGGACAGTCTTCTGGAAACACCATATATTTT

clone size: .
J gene: TRBJ2-5
D gene: TRBD1
V gene: TRBV28
CDR3 protein: CASGQVPQETQYF
CDR3 DNA: TGTGCCAGTGGACAGGTTCCCCAAGAGACCCAGTACTTC

clone size: .
J gene: TRBJ1-1
D gene: TRBD1
V gene: TRBV19
CDR3 protein: CASSPRQGSFLNTEAFF
CDR3 DNA: TGTGCCAGTAGTCCCAGACAGGGCTCCTTTCTGAACACTGAAGCTTTCTTT

clone size: .
J gene: TRBJ2-2
D gene: .
V gene: TRBV30
CDR3 protein: CAWGRQGAGELFF
CDR3 DNA: TGTGCCTGGGGGCGGCAGGGCGCCGGGGAGCTGTTTTTT

clone size: .
J gene: TRBJ2-1
D gene: TRBD1
V gene: TRBV11-3
CDR3 protein: CASSPAPGGAVDNEQFF
CDR3 DNA: TGTGCCAGCAGCCCGGCCCCAGGGGGCGCGGTCGACAATGAGCAGTTCTTC

clone size: .
J gene: TRBJ2-6
D gene: .
V gene: TRBV4-3
CDR3 protein: CASSQDWGLAGGSSGANVLTF
CDR3 DNA: TGCGCCAGCAGCCAAGATTGGGGGTTAGCAGGGGGGAGCTCTGGGGCCAACGTCCTGACTTTC

clone size: .
J gene: TRBJ2-1
D gene: TRBD2
V gene: TRBV7-2
CDR3 protein: CASSLAGLAGDLQFF
CDR3 DNA: TGTGCCAGCAGCTTAGCGGGACTAGCGGGAGACTTGCAGTTCTTC

clone size: few
J gene: TRBJ1-1
D gene: .
V gene: TRBV6-6
CDR3 protein: CASLGNSNTEAFF
CDR3 DNA: TGTGCCAGCCTAGGAAACTCGAACACTGAAGCTTTCTTT

clone size: .
J gene: TRBJ2-3
D gene: TRBD2
V gene: TRBV6-4
CDR3 protein: CASSDRSGTHTDTQYF
CDR3 DNA: TGTGCCAGCAGTGATCGTAGCGGGACTCACACAGATACGCAGTATTTT

clone size: once
J gene: TRBJ2-1
D gene: .
V gene: TRBV15
CDR3 protein: CATSRDDDWGRNEQFF
CDR3 DNA: TGTGCCACCAGCAGAGATGACGACTGGGGGCGGAATGAGCAGTTCTTC

clone size: .
J gene: TRBJ2-7
D gene: TRBD2
V gene: TRBV28
CDR3 protein: CASGSGLAGNYEQYF
CDR3 DNA: TGTGCCAGCGGCTCGGGACTAGCGGGAAACTACGAGCAGTACTTC

clone size: .
J gene: TRBJ2-1
D gene: .
V gene: TRBV6-1
CDR3 protein: CASSEGPGDGLAYNEQFF
CDR3 DNA: TGTGCCAGCAGTGAAGGGCCGGGGGATGGTCTTGCCTACAATGAGCAGTTCTTC

clone size: .
J gene: TRBJ2-7
D gene: TRBD2
V gene: TRBV18
CDR3 protein: CASSPRESYEQYF
CDR3 DNA: TGTGCCAGCTCACCGCGGGAGAGCTACGAGCAGTACTTC

clone size: .
J gene: TRBJ1-1
D gene: TRBD1
V gene: TRBV14
CDR3 protein: CASSQLTGGGFEAFF
CDR3 DNA: TGTGCCAGCAGCCAGCTGACAGGGGGCGGATTTGAAGCTTTCTTT

clone size: .
J gene: TRBJ2-1
D gene: TRBD1
V gene: TRBV28
CDR3 protein: CASSSNYGFGQGWDNEQFF
CDR3 DNA: TGTGCCAGCAGTTCAAACTATGGTTTTGGACAGGGTTGGGACAATGAGCAGTTCTTC

clone size: .
J gene: TRBJ1-5
D gene: .
V gene: TRBV6-1
CDR3 protein: CASSERVGQPQHF
CDR3 DNA: TGTGCCAGCAGTGAACGGGTTGGGCAGCCCCAGCATTTT

clone size: .
J gene: TRBJ1-2
D gene: .
V gene: TRBV19
CDR3 protein: CASSIGLEYGYTF
CDR3 DNA: TGTGCCAGTAGTATCGGTCTGGAGTATGGCTACACCTTC

clone size: .
J gene: TRBJ2-7
D gene: .
V gene: TRBV21-1
CDR3 protein: CASIPGRGKETYEQYF
CDR3 DNA: TGTGCCAGCATCCCAGGGAGGGGGAAAGAAACCTACGAGCAGTACTTC

clone size: .
J gene: TRBJ2-2
D gene: .
V gene: TRBV7-2
CDR3 protein: CASSLSRTPTGELFF
CDR3 DNA: TGTGCCAGCAGCTTATCCAGGACTCCCACCGGGGAGCTGTTTTTT

clone size: .
J gene: TRBJ1-4
D gene: TRBD1
V gene: TRBV19
CDR3 protein: CASSLTQGAATNEKLFF
CDR3 DNA: TGTGCCAGTAGTCTTACACAGGGGGCCGCAACTAATGAAAAACTGTTTTTT

clone size: few
J gene: TRBJ2-3
D gene: .
V gene: TRBV4-2
CDR3 protein: CASSQARISTDTQYF
CDR3 DNA: TGTGCCAGCAGCCAAGCGCGGATTAGCACAGATACGCAGTATTTT

clone size: .
J gene: TRBJ1-4
D gene: TRBD1
V gene: TRBV30
CDR3 protein: CAWRSPGQGVEKLFF
CDR3 DNA: TGTGCCTGGAGGAGCCCGGGGCAGGGGGTGGAAAAACTGTTTTTT

clone size: .
J gene: TRBJ2-2
D gene: TRBD2
V gene: TRBV10-3
CDR3 protein: CAISSSGSTTNTGELFF
CDR3 DNA: TGTGCCATCAGTTCTAGCGGGAGTACGACGAACACCGGGGAGCTGTTTTTT

clone size: .
J gene: TRBJ1-3
D gene: .
V gene: TRBV28
CDR3 protein: CATIVGGENTIYF
CDR3 DNA: TGTGCCACAATAGTCGGGGGTGAAAACACCATATACTTT

clone size: .
J gene: TRBJ2-5
D gene: TRBD2
V gene: TRBV9
CDR3 protein: CASSPRIAGGVEETQYF
CDR3 DNA: TGTGCCAGCAGCCCCCGAATAGCGGGAGGAGTCGAAGAGACCCAGTACTTC

clone size: .
J gene: TRBJ1-1
D gene: .
V gene: TRBV10-3
CDR3 protein: CAISEAVNTEAFF
CDR3 DNA: TGTGCCATCAGTGAGGCAGTGAACACTGAAGCTTTCTTT

clone size: few
J gene: TRBJ2-7
D gene: TRBD2
V gene: TRBV30
CDR3 protein: CAWSTSGSYEQYF
CDR3 DNA: TGTGCCTGGAGCACTAGCGGATCCTACGAGCAGTACTTC

clone size: .
J gene: TRBJ2-5
D gene: TRBD1
V gene: TRBV7-2
CDR3 protein: CASSLDRGETQYF
CDR3 DNA: TGTGCCAGCAGCTTAGACAGGGGAGAGACCCAGTACTTC

clone size: .
J gene: TRBJ2-7
D gene: TRBD2
V gene: TRBV15
CDR3 protein: CATSRGGLAGEGEQYF
CDR3 DNA: TGTGCCACCAGCAGAGGGGGACTAGCGGGAGAAGGAGAGCAGTACTTC

clone size: .
J gene: TRBJ1-5
D gene: .
V gene: TRBV4-1
CDR3 protein: CASSQDAQISNQPQHF
CDR3 DNA: TGCGCCAGCAGCCAAGATGCCCAGATTAGCAATCAGCCCCAGCATTTT

clone size: .
J gene: TRBJ1-1
D gene: .
V gene: TRBV25-1
CDR3 protein: CASSASLTEAFF
CDR3 DNA: TGTGCCAGCAGTGCGAGCCTCACTGAAGCTTTCTTT

clone size: .
J gene: TRBJ2-3
D gene: TRBD1
V gene: TRBV28
CDR3 protein: CASSPQGQGEDTQYF
CDR3 DNA: TGTGCCAGCAGCCCCCAGGGACAGGGGGAAGATACGCAGTATTTT

clone size: .
J gene: TRBJ2-7
D gene: .
V gene: TRBV18
CDR3 protein: CASSPSRGSYEQYF
CDR3 DNA: TGTGCCAGCTCCCCCAGCCGGGGCTCCTACGAGCAGTACTTC

clone size: .
J gene: TRBJ2-5
D gene: .
V gene: TRBV5-1
CDR3 protein: CASSRAGQGEETQYF
CDR3 DNA: TGCGCCAGCAGCCGCGCGGGGCAGGGGGAAGAGACCCAGTACTTC

clone size: .
J gene: TRBJ2-7
D gene: TRBD2
V gene: TRBV4-1
CDR3 protein: CASSLGLAGGYEQYF
CDR3 DNA: TGCGCCAGCAGCCTAGGACTAGCGGGAGGGTACGAGCAGTACTTC

clone size: .
J gene: TRBJ2-7
D gene: TRBD1
V gene: TRBV27
CDR3 protein: CASSTGQGLVQYF
CDR3 DNA: TGTGCCAGCAGTACTGGACAGGGGCTCGTGCAGTACTTC

clone size: .
J gene: TRBJ2-7
D gene: .
V gene: TRBV25-1
CDR3 protein: CASSESGGWGNYEQYF
CDR3 DNA: TGTGCCAGCAGTGAATCAGGGGGGTGGGGAAATTACGAGCAGTACTTC

clone size: .
J gene: TRBJ1-2
D gene: TRBD1
V gene: TRBV6-5
CDR3 protein: CASSAGQAVRGYTF
CDR3 DNA: TGTGCCAGCTCCGCAGGACAGGCGGTTCGGGGCTACACCTTC

clone size: once
J gene: TRBJ2-7
D gene: TRBD1
V gene: TRBV6-6
CDR3 protein: CASSSGQGSYEQYF
CDR3 DNA: TGTGCCAGCAGCTCTGGACAGGGCTCCTACGAGCAGTACTTC